These T cell receptor beta chains were read from a single sample in a study of OX40 agonist ivuxolimab in advanced cancers. This table comes from immunoSEQ multiplex PCR, and its TCRdb copy is limited to in-frame clones, with some not included. Of 76,000 or so clones in the sample, over 90% were seen once. Sequenced here: CD4+ or CD8+ T cells sorted from blood, sampled in a trial of the OX40 agonist ivuxolimab. These receptors came from an adult with an advanced solid tumor such as melanoma, head and neck, liver or kidney cancer. Each CDR3 is given with its conserved first and last residue. D genes are given only for firm matches. Not all rows give a size; the values are once, few, many and, for expanded clones, a class.

V	size	J	D	length	CDR3	DNA
TRBV5-4	.	TRBJ1-1	TRBD1	14	CASSRDRENTEAFF	TGTGCCAGCAGCCGAGACAGGGAGAACACTGAAGCTTTCTTT
TRBV9	.	TRBJ1-2	.	14	CASSVGGGNYGYTF	TGTGCCAGCAGCGTCGGAGGGGGAAACTATGGCTACACCTTC
TRBV6-5	.	TRBJ1-1	.	12	CASSYSQGEAFF	TGTGCCAGCAGTTACTCCCAGGGCGAAGCTTTCTTT
TRBV6-5	.	TRBJ2-7	TRBD1	15	CASSPGTVTFYEQYF	TGTGCCAGCAGTCCCGGGACAGTCACTTTCTACGAGCAGTACTTC
TRBV9	.	TRBJ2-2	TRBD2	16	CASSPPVGGSTGELFF	TGTGCCAGCAGCCCCCCGGTTGGCGGGAGTACCGGGGAGCTGTTTTTT
TRBV7-6	once	TRBJ2-5	.	14	CASSLYTEQETQYF	TGTGCCAGCAGCTTATACACGGAGCAAGAGACCCAGTACTTC
TRBV27	.	TRBJ2-1	TRBD2	14	CASRSGGSGNEQFF	TGTGCCAGCAGGAGCGGGGGCTCGGGGAATGAGCAGTTCTTC
TRBV11-2	.	TRBJ2-4	.	14	CASRPDREGYIQYF	TGTGCCAGCAGACCAGACAGAGAGGGATACATTCAGTACTTC
TRBV7-8	.	TRBJ2-7	.	13	CASSLVGFYEQYF	TGTGCCAGCAGCTTAGTGGGATTTTACGAGCAGTACTTC
TRBV9	.	TRBJ2-2	.	16	CASSAPDTGSTGELFF	TGTGCCAGCAGCGCCCCTGATACAGGGTCCACCGGGGAGCTGTTTTTT
TRBV6-5	.	TRBJ2-5	TRBD2	13	CASSYAGEETQYF	TGTGCCAGCAGTTACGCGGGAGAAGAGACCCAGTACTTC
TRBV7-9	.	TRBJ2-7	.	13	CASSLADYYEQYF	TGTGCCAGCAGCTTAGCGGACTACTACGAGCAGTACTTC
TRBV9	.	TRBJ2-1	.	15	CASSVGWGAHNEQFF	TGTGCCAGCAGCGTAGGCTGGGGGGCCCACAATGAGCAGTTCTTC
TRBV30	.	TRBJ2-5	.	13	CAWSVLGQETQYF	TGTGCCTGGAGTGTACTGGGTCAAGAGACCCAGTACTTC